The 23 T cell receptor beta chains reported below all come from one sample, sequenced in a study of CD8 T cells in ankylosing spondylitis. One entry per CDR3 protein results from TCRdb running MiXCR on the 5' RACE reads. The sample includes 250,000 or so distinct CDR3 sequences, more than 20% seen only once; the top ten take roughly 0.67%. Sequenced: blood, either unsorted or a sorted T cell fraction (not recorded which). Receptor source: a male donor with ankylosing spondylitis or in good health (not recorded which).

This chain connects TRBV20-1 to TRBJ2-5, with 14 bases aligning to TRBD2. CDR1 DFQATT and CDR2 SNEGSKA come from the germline V gene (reference sequence). V dropped 2 bases and J dropped 4; count of bases not matched to a gene: 6. The CDR3 totals 16 residues. CDR3 protein: CSARSTSGGARETQYF. CDR3 DNA sequence: TGCAGTGCTAGATCGACTAGCGGGGGGGCCCGAGAGACCCAGTACTTC.

This clonotype has at least ten counts. The chain joins TRBV14 to TRBJ2-3, with 9 bases fitting TRBD1. Germline V gene lookup returns CDR1 SGHDN and CDR2 FVKESK. The CDR3 has 16 amino acids. Trimming took 3 bases from V and 4 from J; bases not matched to a gene: 8. The CDR3 sequence: CASSQSWGQGSDTQYF. CDR3 coding DNA: TGTGCCAGCAGCCAGTCGTGGGGACAGGGATCAGATACGCAGTATTTT.

The rearrangement uses TRBV27 and TRBJ2-6, with no clear D. The CDR3 length is 16 residues. The germline V gene has CDR1 MNHEY and CDR2 SMNVEV (reference sequence). The ends were cut back, 6 bases at V and 2 bases at J, with 14 bases in the middle. Here the CDR3 DNA reads TGTGCCAGCAGCCCCTTAGGAGTCACTGGGGCCAACGTCCTGACTTTC. Translation gives CASSPLGVTGANVLTF.

This clonotype was detected ten times or more. The chain is built from TRBV12-3 or TRBV12-4 and TRBJ2-1, with no clear D. The V end lost 6 bases, the J end lost 0 bases, and 6 bases lay between the germline ends. The CDR3 totals 13 residues. DNA for the CDR3: TGTGCCAGCAGCCTCGACTCCTACAATGAGCAGTTCTTC. Translated: CASSLDSYNEQFF.

With regard to this clonotype: A single base separates this from a much larger clone, so it may be a read error. CDR3 nucleotide sequence: TGCTGTGCTAGAGGCAGTAGCGGGGGGGCGGAGGGGGAGACCCAGTACTTC. Its protein is CCARGSSGGAEGETQYF. The J gene is TRBJ2-5, the V gene TRBV20-1; 11 bases are shared with TRBD2. This CDR3 is built from 17 residues. The germline V gene has CDR1 DFQATT and CDR2 SNEGSKA (reference sequence).

The CDR3 is CASSQSLRGPATDTQYF. In DNA, the CDR3 is TGTGCCAGCAGCCAATCGTTGCGGGGGCCAGCCACAGATACGCAGTATTTT. This chain uses TRBV6-1 with TRBJ2-3; possible D gene TRBD2, 7 bases. Trimming pared 6 bases from V and 2 bases from J, leaving 21 bases between. The CDR3 runs to 17 residues. Germline V gene lookup returns CDR1 MNHNS and CDR2 SASEGT.

This clonotype was seen only a few times. The chain uses TRBV6-1 and TRBJ2-7, with a possible D match to TRBD1 (5 bases). The CDR3 has 14 amino acids. Trimming stripped 7 bases from V and 1 base from J, with 14 bases between. The germline V gene has CDR1 MNHNS and CDR2 SASEGT. The DNA for the CDR3 is TGTGCCAGCAACTCAGGGATCCCTTCCTACGAGCAGTACTTC. Residues: CASNSGIPSYEQYF.

In DNA, the CDR3 is TGTGCCAGCAGTTCGTCAACGGGAGAGACCCAGTACTTC. Residues: CASSSSTGETQYF. V and J are TRBV12-3 or TRBV12-4 and TRBJ2-5, with D unresolved. The length of the CDR3 is 13 residues. Trimming pared 4 bases from V and 4 bases from J, leaving 10 bases between.

This clonotype was seen at least ten times. V gene TRBV29-1 combines with J gene TRBJ2-5, with 10 bases identical to TRBD2. The CDR3 length is 12 residues. V lost 7 bases to trimming and J lost 5 bases; unmatched junction nucleotides: 4. Germline V gene lookup returns CDR1 SQVTM and CDR2 ANQGSEA. CDR3 DNA: TGCAGCGGACTAGCGGGTGGGGAGACCCAGTACTTC. Encoded protein: CSGLAGGETQYF. Combining the CDR3 with reference TRBV29-1 and TRBJ2-5 gives the whole variable domain SAVISQKPSRDICQRGTSLTIQCQVDSQVTMMFWYRQQPGQSLTLIATANQGSEATYESGFVIDKFPISRPNLTFSTLTVSNMSPEDSSIYLCSGLAGGETQYFGPGTRLLVL.

This clonotype was counted many times. The chain couples TRBV29-1 to TRBJ2-7, with a tentative D call TRBD1 (6 bases). Trimming took off 5 bases at V and 2 bases at J, with 16 bases between the two ends. Germline CDR1 reads SQVTM; CDR2 reads ANQGSEA. CDR3 length equals 14 residues. CDR3 bases: TGCAGCGTTCGTCGGGGACAAACTACCTACGAGCAGTACTTC. This gives the protein CSVRRGQTTYEQYF.

This clonotype was seen repeatedly, ten times or more. The chain combines TRBV12-3 or TRBV12-4 with TRBJ1-2; D possibly corresponds to TRBD1 (5 bases). CDR3 length: 15 amino acids. Trimming took off 4 bases at V and 8 bases at J, with 20 bases between the two ends. This chain's CDR3 is CASSSQWGRSEGYTF. The CDR3 nucleotides are TGTGCCAGCAGTTCCCAGTGGGGACGCTCTGAAGGCTACACCTTC.

At least ten counts were recorded for this clonotype. The rearrangement links TRBV29-1 to TRBJ2-1; D possibly uses TRBD1 or TRBD2 (5 bases each). The germline V and J ends were trimmed by 7 bases and 7 bases, with 8 bases remaining between them. Germline V gene lookup returns CDR1 SQVTM and CDR2 ANQGSEA. This CDR3 contains 10 residues. Here the CDR3 DNA reads TGCAGCGGGGACGAGAATGAGCAGTTCTTC. It is translated as CSGDENEQFF.

This sequence joins TRBV18 and TRBJ2-1, with D perhaps TRBD2 (5 bases). Germline assignment: CDR1 KGHSH and CDR2 LQKENI. The CDR3 loop spans 14 amino acids. The germline V and J ends were trimmed by 1 base and 8 bases, with 12 bases remaining between them. The CDR3 DNA is TGTGCCAGCTCACCACAAGAGTCGGAGGATGAGCAGTTCTTC. Residues: CASSPQESEDEQFF.

In this sample, this clonotype turned up many times. The chain is built from TRBV3-1 and TRBJ2-3; no clear D. The V end was cut by 0 bases, the J end by 5 bases, with 6 bases between. CDR1 and CDR2 (germline): LGHDT, YNNKEL (reference sequence). This CDR3 is 13 amino acids long. The CDR3 spells CASSQDWEDTQYF. The CDR3 DNA reads as TGTGCCAGCAGCCAAGATTGGGAAGATACGCAGTATTTT.

This clonotype was recorded a few times. The rearrangement joins TRBV6-6 to TRBJ2-7; D is ambiguous. CDR1 MNHNY and CDR2 SVGAGI come from the germline V gene (reference sequence). The CDR3 sequence is 13 residues long. V was clipped by 2 bases and J by 4 bases, with 9 bases between them. The CDR3 spells CASSYGKTYEQYF. Here the CDR3 DNA reads TGTGCCAGCAGTTACGGGAAAACTTACGAGCAGTACTTC.

Turning to this clonotype: This may be a read error, as it is one base from a much larger clone. V usage is TRBV12-3 or TRBV12-4 and J usage is TRBJ2-7; tentative D call: TRBD2 (6 bases). This CDR3 is 13 amino acids long. V lost 10 bases and J 2 bases, leaving 15 bases between the germline ends. The CDR3 protein is CATAGTGTYEQYF. The CDR3 DNA sequence: TGTGCCACCGCCGGGACTGGCACCTACGAGCAGTACTTC.

This clonotype appeared many times. The chain joins TRBV12-3 or TRBV12-4 to TRBJ1-2, with D maybe TRBD1 (6 bases). V shed 5 bases and J shed 4 bases, with 17 bases lying between them. The CDR3 length is 15 residues. The CDR3: CASSDPRDTSYGYTF. As DNA, the CDR3 is TGTGCCAGCAGTGATCCCCGGGACACTTCCTATGGCTACACCTTC.

The V gene is TRBV28, the J gene TRBJ2-1; weak D call: TRBD2 (6 bases). Germline CDR1 reads MDHEN; CDR2 reads SYDVKM. The CDR3 has 13 residues. V lost 6 bases to trimming and J lost 8 bases, with 14 bases between them. CDR3 nucleotide sequence: TGTGCCAGCAGGTTGTGGGGGAGGCATGAGCAGTTCTTC. Its protein product is CASRLWGRHEQFF.

The CDR3, as DNA: TGTGCCAGCAGTCCCGTTGGGGCGGGGGGCTACACCGGGGAGCTGTTTTTT. Protein sequence: CASSPVGAGGYTGELFF. The V gene is TRBV12-3 or TRBV12-4, the J gene TRBJ2-2; 8 positions match TRBD2. CDR3 length: 17 amino acids. J was trimmed by 3 bases and V by 5 bases; bases with no gene match: 11.

This clonotype was detected ten times or more. The chain uses TRBV4-1 and TRBJ2-1; D gene ambiguous. This CDR3 region has 13 residues. Germline CDR1 and CDR2: MGHRA and YSYEKL. V was cut by 5 bases and J by 6 bases, with 11 bases left in between. In DNA, the CDR3 is TGCGCCAGCAGCTCCCCGGGTCTCAATGAGCAGTTCTTC. This sequence encodes CASSSPGLNEQFF.

The rearrangement uses TRBV9 and TRBJ2-3; D is undetermined. CDR3 size: 13 residues. Trimming shortened V by 0 bases and J by 6 bases, and 8 bases separated the two germline ends. Germline values: CDR1 SGDLS, CDR2 YYNGEE. CDR3 residues: CASSVARADTQYF. CDR3 coding DNA: TGTGCCAGCAGCGTAGCTCGAGCGGATACGCAGTATTTT.

This clonotype was observed many times. CDR3 protein: CSVGGAYEQYF. Here the CDR3 DNA reads TGCAGCGTTGGTGGTGCCTACGAGCAGTACTTC. The chain uses TRBV29-1 and TRBJ2-7; D call uncertain. The CDR3 extends over 11 amino acids. V was clipped by 4 bases and J by 2 bases, with 6 bases between them. Per germline, CDR1 SQVTM and CDR2 ANQGSEA.

The chain uses TRBV2 and TRBJ2-3, with 9 positions matching TRBD1. This CDR3 has 15 residues. CDR1 SNHLY and CDR2 FYNNEI come from the germline V gene. The V and J ends lost 6 bases and 5 bases, in that order; junction bases with no gene match: 9. The CDR3 is CASRPDRGAGDTQYF. The CDR3 region has the DNA TGTGCCAGCAGACCGGACAGGGGCGCTGGAGATACGCAGTATTTT. The complete variable domain, with remaining parts taken from reference TRBV2 and TRBJ2-3, reads EPEVTQTPSHQVTQMGQEVILRCVPISNHLYFYWYRQILGQKVEFLVSFYNNEISEKSEIFDDQFSVERPDGSNFTLKIRSTKLEDSAMYFCASRPDRGAGDTQYFGPGTRLTVL.